The 9 T cell receptor beta chains given below trace back to one sample, sequenced in a study of shared clonotypes between healthy human individuals. TCRdb's copy holds only in-frame clones and misses some; the assay was immunoSEQ multiplex PCR. This table has about 490,000 clones, around 73% appearing once. Sequencing was performed on PBMCs. These TCRs come from a woman between 40 and 55 years old in good health. Some clones in this sample may be carry-over from other donors' samples.

The gene calls are TRBV4-2 and TRBJ2-2; D call uncertain. Germline V gives CDR1 LGHNA, CDR2 YNFKEQ. The ends were cut back, 0 bases at V and 6 bases at J, with 11 bases in the middle. The CDR3 contains 15 residues. CDR3 sequence: CASSQDRTLPGELFF. The CDR3 DNA follows: TGTGCCAGCAGCCAAGATCGAACCCTCCCCGGGGAGCTGTTTTTT.

The V gene is TRBV7-2, the J gene TRBJ1-5; no firm D call. Trimming removed 1 base at V and 6 bases at J, with 10 bases between. This CDR3 spans 14 amino acids. Germline-derived CDR1 and CDR2 are SGHTA and FQGNSA. CDR3 loop: CASSLGSGGQPQHF. The CDR3 DNA reads as TGTGCCAGCAGCTTAGGGAGTGGTGGTCAGCCCCAGCATTTT.

The V gene is TRBV11-3, the J gene TRBJ2-2; 8 bases are a match to TRBD1. Trimming at V came to 5 bases and at J to 4 bases, leaving 15 bases not matched to a gene. Germline assignment: CDR1 SGHNT and CDR2 YENEEA. The CDR3 has 18 residues. The CDR3 loop is CASSVSGTGRRATGELFF. The CDR3 DNA follows: TGTGCCAGCAGCGTCTCCGGGACAGGAAGGAGGGCCACCGGGGAGCTGTTTTTT.

This clone was observed once. The chain has TRBV5-6 and TRBJ2-5; TRBD2 matches 14 bases. J gave up 5 bases and V 3 bases, and 12 bases lay outside the gene matches. From germline, CDR1 is SGHDT and CDR2 YYEEEE. There are 18 residues in the CDR3. The CDR3 DNA reads TGTGCCAGCAGCTCCGGGACTAGCGGGAGTTGGGGTCGTGAGACCCAGTACTTC. Its translation: CASSSGTSGSWGRETQYF.

The rearrangement uses TRBV28 and TRBJ2-7; perhaps TRBD1 as D (6 bases). In germline, CDR1 is MDHEN, CDR2 SYDVKM. V lost 2 bases and J 7 bases, leaving 18 bases between the germline ends. This CDR3 has 15 residues. The CDR3 region has the DNA TGTGCCAGCAGTTTAGGGACAAAACTCCCTCGGGAGCAGTACTTC. Protein product: CASSLGTKLPREQYF. The entire variable domain, with the rest obtained from reference TRBV28 and TRBJ2-7, is as follows: DVKVTQSSRYLVKRTGEKVFLECVQDMDHENMFWYRQDPGLGLRLIYFSYDVKMKEKGDIPEGYSVSREKKERFSLILESASTNQTSMYLCASSLGTKLPREQYFGPGTRLTVT.

The chain links TRBV2 to TRBJ1-1; no clear D. Between the trimmed V and J ends, which lost 1 base and 0 bases, there was a span of 6 bases. This CDR3 comprises 14 residues. CDR1 is SNHLY, CDR2 FYNNEI, per germline. The CDR3 DNA follows: TGTGCCAGCAGTGAAGGGGGAATGAACACTGAAGCTTTCTTT. This sequence encodes CASSEGGMNTEAFF.

This clone was seen ten or more times. The gene calls are TRBV6-5 and TRBJ2-5, with D possibly being TRBD1 (5 bases). Trimming cost V 2 bases and J 3 bases, with 10 bases left between them. The CDR3 sequence is 14 residues long. Germline CDR1 reads MNHEY; CDR2 reads SVGAGI. The CDR3 region is CASSYTGLKETQYF. Written as DNA, the CDR3 is TGTGCCAGCAGTTACACAGGATTGAAAGAGACCCAGTACTTC.

This rearrangement joins TRBV7-2 to TRBJ2-3; 12 positions agree with TRBD2. The CDR3 runs to 16 residues. The germline V gene has CDR1 SGHTA and CDR2 FQGNSA. V dropped 2 bases and J dropped 5; count of bases not matched to a gene: 5. The CDR3 DNA reads as TGTGCCAGCAGCTTAAGACTAGCGGGAGTGGGAGATACGCAGTATTTT. This sequence encodes CASSLRLAGVGDTQYF.

The chain is built from TRBV29-1 and TRBJ2-3; D not certain. CDR3 size: 13 residues. The germline gives CDR1 SQVTM, CDR2 ANQGSEA. V lost 4 bases to trimming and J lost 4 bases, with 12 bases between them. The CDR3 protein is CSVVGGLPDTQYF. CDR3 DNA sequence: TGCAGCGTTGTAGGCGGTCTCCCAGATACGCAGTATTTT.